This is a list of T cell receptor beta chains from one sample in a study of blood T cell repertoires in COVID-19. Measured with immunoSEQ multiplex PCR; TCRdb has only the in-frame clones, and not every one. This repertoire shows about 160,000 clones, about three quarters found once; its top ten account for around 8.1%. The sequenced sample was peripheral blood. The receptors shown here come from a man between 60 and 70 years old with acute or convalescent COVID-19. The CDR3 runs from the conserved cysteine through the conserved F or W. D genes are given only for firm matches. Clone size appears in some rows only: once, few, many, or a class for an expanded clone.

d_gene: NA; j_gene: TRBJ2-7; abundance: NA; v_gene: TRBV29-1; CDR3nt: TGCAGCGCACGGACAGATATAGCCTACGAGCAGTACTTC; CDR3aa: CSARTDIAYEQYF
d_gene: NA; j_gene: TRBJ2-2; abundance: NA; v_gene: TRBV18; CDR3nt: TGTGCCAGCTCACCCGCCAGGGGCGAAGCTTATAACACCGGGGAGCTGTTTTTT; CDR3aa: CASSPARGEAYNTGELFF
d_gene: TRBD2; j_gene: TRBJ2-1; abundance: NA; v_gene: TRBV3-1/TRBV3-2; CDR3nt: TGTGCCAGCAGCCCGGGACTAGCGTTGAGGGGTGAGCAGTTCTTC; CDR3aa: CASSPGLALRGEQFF
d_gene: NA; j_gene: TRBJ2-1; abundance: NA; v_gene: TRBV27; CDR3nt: TGTGCCAGCAGTTTAGCGGGGACCCCCTACAATGAGCAGTTCTTC; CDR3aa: CASSLAGTPYNEQFF
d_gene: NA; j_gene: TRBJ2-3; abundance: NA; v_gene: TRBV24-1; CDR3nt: TGTGCCACCAGTGAATTGGGAGAGCGTAACACAGATACGCAGTATTTT; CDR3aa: CATSELGERNTDTQYF
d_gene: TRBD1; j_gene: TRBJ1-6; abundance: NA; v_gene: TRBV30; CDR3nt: TGTGCCTGGAGCCAACAGGGGGTTTCACCCCTCCACTTT; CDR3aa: CAWSQQGVSPLHF
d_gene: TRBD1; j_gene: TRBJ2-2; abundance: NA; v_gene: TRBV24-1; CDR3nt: TGTGCCACCAGTGATGGACAGGGAGTCCCCGGGGAGCTGTTTTTT; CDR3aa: CATSDGQGVPGELFF
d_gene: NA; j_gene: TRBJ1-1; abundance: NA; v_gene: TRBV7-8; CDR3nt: TGTGCCAGCAGCTTAGTTTATCGGCGGTCGGGCACTGAAGCTTTCTTT; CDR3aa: CASSLVYRRSGTEAFF
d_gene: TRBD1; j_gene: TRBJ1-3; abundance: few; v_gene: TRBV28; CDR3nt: TGTGCCAGCAGTTTGGAACACAGGGGGTCCAAAAACACCATATATTTT; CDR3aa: CASSLEHRGSKNTIYF
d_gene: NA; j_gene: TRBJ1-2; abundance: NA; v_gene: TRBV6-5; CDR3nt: TGTGCCAGCAGTCGAGGGGGCTATGGCTACACCTTC; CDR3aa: CASSRGGYGYTF
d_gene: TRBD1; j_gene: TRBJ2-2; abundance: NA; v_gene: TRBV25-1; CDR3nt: TGTGCCAGTAGCCTGACAGGGTTCGACACCGGGGAGCTGTTTTTT; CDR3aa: CASSLTGFDTGELFF
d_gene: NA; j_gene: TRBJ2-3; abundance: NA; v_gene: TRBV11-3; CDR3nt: TGTGCCAGCAGCTTAGGCGGGGAAGGCAGCACAGATACGCAGTATTTT; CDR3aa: CASSLGGEGSTDTQYF
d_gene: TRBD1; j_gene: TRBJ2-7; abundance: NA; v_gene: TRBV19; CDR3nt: TGTGCCAGTAGTATTGGGACAGCCCGGTCCTACGAGCAGTACTTC; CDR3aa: CASSIGTARSYEQYF
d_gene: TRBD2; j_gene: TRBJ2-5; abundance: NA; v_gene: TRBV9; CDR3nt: TGTGCCAGCAGCGAGGGCCCGGCTAGCGGAGAGACCCAGTACTTC; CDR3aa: CASSEGPASGETQYF
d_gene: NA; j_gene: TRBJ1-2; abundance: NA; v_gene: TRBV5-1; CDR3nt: TGCGCCAGCAGCTTGGTTGCTACTAACTATGGCTACACCTTC; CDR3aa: CASSLVATNYGYTF
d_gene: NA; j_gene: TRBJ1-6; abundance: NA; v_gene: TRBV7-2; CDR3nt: TGTGCCAGCAGCGACAGGACGAGCTCCTATAATTCACCCCTCCACTTT; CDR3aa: CASSDRTSSYNSPLHF
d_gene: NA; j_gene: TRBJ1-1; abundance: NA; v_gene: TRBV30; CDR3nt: TGTGCCTGGAGTGTAAACATCGGGACTGAAGCTTTCTTT; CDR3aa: CAWSVNIGTEAFF
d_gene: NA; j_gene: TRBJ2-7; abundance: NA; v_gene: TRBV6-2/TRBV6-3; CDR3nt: TGTGCCAGCAGTTACCCGCCGAGCCAACTTTACGAGCAGTACTTC; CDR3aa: CASSYPPSQLYEQYF
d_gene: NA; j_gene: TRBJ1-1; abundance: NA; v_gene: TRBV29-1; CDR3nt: TGCAGCGTTGATGTTTCCGTAAACACTGAAGCTTTCTTT; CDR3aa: CSVDVSVNTEAFF
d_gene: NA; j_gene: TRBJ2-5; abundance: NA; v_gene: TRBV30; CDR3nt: TGTGCCTGGAGTGTACACTCGGAGGGGAGGTACTTC; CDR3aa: CAWSVHSEGRYF
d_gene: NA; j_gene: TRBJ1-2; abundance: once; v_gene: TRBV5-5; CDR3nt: TGTGCCAGCAGCTTGGTAGAGAACTATGGCTACACCTTC; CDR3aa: CASSLVENYGYTF
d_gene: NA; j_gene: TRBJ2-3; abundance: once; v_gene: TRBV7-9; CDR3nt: TGTGCCAGCAGCCCCGGGGCAGATACGCAGTATTTT; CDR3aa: CASSPGADTQYF
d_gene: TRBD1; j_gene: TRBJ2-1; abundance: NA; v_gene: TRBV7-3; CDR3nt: TGTGCCAGCAGCCCCAGGACAGGGGGCGAGGTCCCCCTCAATGAGCAGTTCTTC; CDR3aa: CASSPRTGGEVPLNEQFF
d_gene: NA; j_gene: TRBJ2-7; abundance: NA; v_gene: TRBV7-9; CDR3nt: TGTGCCAGCAGCTTACCTAGCTCCTACGAGCAGTACTTC; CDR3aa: CASSLPSSYEQYF
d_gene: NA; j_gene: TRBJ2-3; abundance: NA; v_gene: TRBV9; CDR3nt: TGTGCCAGCAGCGTAGCGGATACGCAGTATTTT; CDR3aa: CASSVADTQYF
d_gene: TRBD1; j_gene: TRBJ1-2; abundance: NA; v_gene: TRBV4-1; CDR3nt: TGCGCCAGCAGCCAAGATGGGACAGCCTATGGCTACACCTTC; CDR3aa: CASSQDGTAYGYTF
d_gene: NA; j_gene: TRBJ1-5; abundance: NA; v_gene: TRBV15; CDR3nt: TGTGCCACCAGCCCAAGGGCGGGGTCTCAGCCCCAGCATTTT; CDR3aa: CATSPRAGSQPQHF
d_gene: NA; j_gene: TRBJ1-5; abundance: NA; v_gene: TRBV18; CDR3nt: TGTGCCAGCTCACCAATCCAGGGCGGTCAGCCCCAGCATTTT; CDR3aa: CASSPIQGGQPQHF
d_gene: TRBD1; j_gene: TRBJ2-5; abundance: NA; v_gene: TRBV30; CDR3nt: TGTGCCTGGAGTAGAGGGGGCGCGAGAGGAGAGACCCAGTACTTC; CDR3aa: CAWSRGGARGETQYF
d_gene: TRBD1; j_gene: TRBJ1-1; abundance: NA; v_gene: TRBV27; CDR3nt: TGTGCCAGCAGGCAGGGGGGAAGGACTGAAGCTTTCTTT; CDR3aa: CASRQGGRTEAFF
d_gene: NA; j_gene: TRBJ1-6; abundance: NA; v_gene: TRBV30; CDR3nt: TGTGCCTGGAGTGGCCAGGAGGGTTCACCCCTCCACTTT; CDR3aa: CAWSGQEGSPLHF
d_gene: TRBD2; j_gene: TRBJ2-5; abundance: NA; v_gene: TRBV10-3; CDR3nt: TGTGCCATCAGTGAACGGGCGGGGGAAAGCGAAGAGACCCAGTACTTC; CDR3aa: CAISERAGESEETQYF
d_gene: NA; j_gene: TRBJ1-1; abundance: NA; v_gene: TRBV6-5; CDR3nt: TGTGCCAGCAGGGGGGAAGGCAGGGGAGCTGAAGCTTTCTTT; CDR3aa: CASRGEGRGAEAFF
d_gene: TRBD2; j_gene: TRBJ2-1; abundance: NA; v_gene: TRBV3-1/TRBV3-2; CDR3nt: TGTGCCAGCAGCTCGGGACTAGCGGGGGGCCCACTCTTC; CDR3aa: CASSSGLAGGPLF
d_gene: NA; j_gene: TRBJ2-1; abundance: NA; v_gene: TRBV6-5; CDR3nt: TGTGCCAGCAGTTACTCGTCCACAGTCCTTAATGAGCAGTTCTTC; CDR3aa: CASSYSSTVLNEQFF